This is a list of T cell receptor beta chains from one sample in a study of blood T cell repertoires in COVID-19. This table comes from immunoSEQ multiplex PCR, and its TCRdb copy is limited to in-frame clones, with some not included. Altogether some 410,000 clones are present, around nine tenths being singletons, with the ten largest covering more than 0.9%. Sequencing was carried out using PBMCs or T cells enriched from blood (not recorded which). The receptors were sampled from a woman in her 30s with acute COVID-19. The conserved cysteine and the conserved F or W are not part of the CDR3 here. Fields, in order: J gene, V gene, CDR3 protein.

>TRBJ2-7|TRBV5-1
ASSGGQGAYEQY
>TRBJ2-3|TRBV3-1/TRBV3-2
ASSRRTSGASTDTQY
>TRBJ1-6|TRBV2
ASSGGTAYNSPLH
>TRBJ1-2|TRBV6-5
ASSYAQGAQSYGYT
>TRBJ2-2|TRBV19
ASSWAGKNTGELF
>TRBJ2-7|TRBV7-9
ASSLYRGTGYEQY
>TRBJ1-2|TRBV6-5
ASSPGTRGYT
>TRBJ1-5|TRBV7-9
ASSFEGQYSNQPQH
>TRBJ2-3|TRBV6-5
ATVAGASTQY
>TRBJ1-6|TRBV5-1
ASSLTGHDNSPLH
>TRBJ1-6|TRBV6-1
ASSEVQGSSPLH
>TRBJ2-7|TRBV18
ASSRDRAYEQY
>TRBJ1-4|TRBV9
ASSPKGGTGLPTNEKLF
>TRBJ2-7|TRBV24-1
ATSEADRGSFYEQY
>TRBJ1-2|TRBV2
ASSENEGFNYGYT
>TRBJ1-6|TRBV30
AWSAEQGAAPLH